The 3 T cell receptor beta chains presented below share a single source sample, sequenced in a study of T cell repertoires in MIS-A myocarditis. TCRdb keeps only in-frame clones here, not all; method: immunoSEQ multiplex PCR. Seen here are over 12,000 clones, around 74% observed once, and the top ten hold approximately 60%. Material for sequencing was left ventricle heart tissue obtained at autopsy. Receptors originate from a man younger than 30 with fulminant myocarditis from multisystem inflammatory syndrome in adults (MIS-A) after COVID-19.

The chain employs TRBV5-5 and TRBJ1-1; possibly TRBD1 for D (6 bases). This CDR3 spans 16 amino acids. V was trimmed by 2 bases and J by 7 bases, leaving 21 bases between them. Germline-derived CDR1 and CDR2 are SGHKS and YYEKEE (reference sequence). CDR3 nucleotide sequence: TGTGCCAGCAGCTTCTCGCAGGGGCCCCAGATGGGTGAAGCTTTCTTT. Protein sequence: CASSFSQGPQMGEAFF.

This clone was seen only a few times. V usage is TRBV7-9 and J usage is TRBJ2-1; 13 bases line up with TRBD2. The germline gives CDR1 SEHNR, CDR2 FQNEAQ (reference sequence). The ends lost 3 bases at V and 10 bases at J; junction bases unmatched: 0. This CDR3 has 13 residues. CDR3: CASSLTSGGEQFF. The DNA of the CDR3 is TGTGCCAGCAGCTTGACTAGCGGGGGGGAGCAGTTCTTC.

The rearrangement uses TRBV28 and TRBJ2-3, with D uncertain. The CDR3 totals 12 residues. V shed 8 bases and J shed 2 bases, with 8 bases lying between them. From germline, CDR1 is MDHEN and CDR2 SYDVKM. The CDR3 DNA sequence: TGTGCCAGCGCATCGCTCACAGATACGCAGTATTTT. This encodes CASASLTDTQYF.